These 14 T cell receptor beta chains were all obtained from the same sample, sequenced in a study of PD-1 blockade in mismatch repair-deficient tumors. The method was immunoSEQ multiplex PCR; TCRdb's version includes in-frame clones alone and lacks a portion of them. The table lists about 39,000 clones, approximately 80% of them singletons. The specimen was PBMCs, collected roughly 40 weeks after starting pembrolizumab. These receptors all stem from an adult with mismatch repair-deficient cancer.

CDR3 nucleotides: TGTGCCAGCAGCACAGGACTAGCGGGAGGGGCAGATACGCAGTATTTT. This codes for CASSTGLAGGADTQYF. The chain uses TRBV11-2 and TRBJ2-3; 15 bases map to TRBD2. J was trimmed by 4 bases and V by 5 bases; bases with no gene match: 4. CDR1 is SGHAT, CDR2 FQNNGV, per germline. This CDR3 is built from 16 residues. Complete variable domain (other parts from reference TRBV11-2 and TRBJ2-3): EAGVAQSPRYKIIEKRQSVAFWCNPISGHATLYWYQQILGQGPKLLIQFQNNGVVDDSQLPKDRFSAERLKGVDSTLKIQPAKLEDSAVYLCASSTGLAGGADTQYFGPGTRLTVL.

The CDR3 region has the DNA TGTGCCAGCAGCCCGCCCGGGACTAACACAGATACGCAGTATTTT. Translating it yields CASSPPGTNTDTQYF. The gene calls are TRBV7-9 and TRBJ2-3; 7 bases agree with TRBD2. The CDR3 runs 15 residues. V lost 5 bases, J lost 2 bases, and 7 bases stayed unmatched. The germline V gene encodes CDR1 SEHNR and CDR2 FQNEAQ (reference sequence).

This clone was detected only once. The chain uses TRBV29-1 and TRBJ2-1, with 10 bases matching TRBD2. Trimming removed 3 bases from V and 9 bases from J; junction bases left unmatched: 17. Germline V gene sequence: CDR1 SQVTM, CDR2 ANQGSEA. This CDR3 is built from 17 residues. In DNA, the CDR3 is TGCAGCGTTGATCTGGGGGCCACCCTAGCGGGAGCTGGTGAGCAGTTCTTC. Its translation is CSVDLGATLAGAGEQFF.

This clone was recorded a few times. Here the CDR3 DNA reads TGTGCCAGCAGTTGGAGGGTCGGGCCCTCGGGGTACGAGCAGTACTTC. This encodes CASSWRVGPSGYEQYF. The V call is TRBV27, the J call TRBJ2-7; a possible D gene is TRBD2 (6 bases). In germline, CDR1 is MNHEY, CDR2 SMNVEV (reference sequence). CDR3 length: 16 amino acids. Deletions cut 4 bases from V and 4 bases from J, with 20 bases between.

This chain uses TRBV5-1 with TRBJ2-1; D possibly corresponds to TRBD2 (5 bases). Trimming took off 0 bases at V and 2 bases at J, with 9 bases between the two ends. This CDR3 has 15 residues. The germline CDR1 and CDR2 sequences are SGHRS and YFSETQ. Written as DNA, the CDR3 is TGCGCCAGCAGCTTGGGAGGGAGCACCTACAATGAGCAGTTCTTC. Translation gives CASSLGGSTYNEQFF.

This chain uses TRBV11-3 with TRBJ2-7; tentative D call: TRBD1 (5 bases). V lost 5 bases, J lost 3 bases, and 17 bases lay in between. The CDR3 totals 15 residues. Looked up from germline, CDR1 is SGHNT and CDR2 is YENEEA. CDR3 nucleotides: TGTGCCAGCAGCCAAACAGGACCAGACGGCTACGAGCAGTACTTC. It yields the protein CASSQTGPDGYEQYF.

This clone was detected only once. This sequence joins TRBV5-1 and TRBJ2-1, with TRBD2 matching over 7 bases. This CDR3 region has 16 residues. The germline V gene has CDR1 SGHRS and CDR2 YFSETQ. The V segment lost 1 base and the J segment 9 bases; nucleotides outside the gene matches: 13. The CDR3 nucleotides are TGCGCCAGCAGCTTGACAGCTAGCGGCCGTTTGGGTGAGCAGTTCTTC. Its translation: CASSLTASGRLGEQFF.

This rearrangement joins TRBV5-1 to TRBJ2-2, with 7 bases lining up with TRBD1. V gave up 4 bases and J gave up 0 bases; unmatched junction bases: 6. The CDR3 runs to 16 residues. Germline V gives CDR1 SGHRS, CDR2 YFSETQ. The CDR3 sequence: CASSESTGANTGELFF. In DNA, the CDR3 is TGCGCCAGCAGCGAATCTACAGGGGCGAACACCGGGGAGCTGTTTTTT.

This chain links TRBV27 with TRBJ2-3; 9 nucleotides line up with TRBD1. The CDR3 is 15 residues long. After removal of 5 bases from V and 4 bases from J, the junction contained 7 bases not matched to a gene. Germline CDR1 MNHEY, CDR2 SMNVEV (reference sequence). CDR3 bases: TGTGCCAGCAGTATAACCGGGACAGGGTCAGATACGCAGTATTTT. It is translated as CASSITGTGSDTQYF.

The rearrangement links TRBV9 to TRBJ2-7, with a possible D match to TRBD2 (7 bases). This CDR3 region has 14 residues. Trimming took off 5 bases at V and 4 bases at J, with 16 bases between the two ends. Germline V gene data show CDR1 as SGDLS and CDR2 as YYNGEE. The CDR3 reads CASSYGGGSYEQYF. The CDR3 DNA reads TGTGCCAGCAGTTACGGCGGGGGCTCGTACGAGCAGTACTTC.

The V call is TRBV27, the J call TRBJ1-5; weak D call: TRBD1 (5 bases). V was clipped by 6 bases and J by 0 bases, with 18 bases between them. The CDR3 extends over 17 amino acids. The germline CDR1 and CDR2 sequences are MNHEY and SMNVEV (reference sequence). DNA of the CDR3: TGTGCCAGCAGCCGAGACCCGACAGCCTATAGCAATCAGCCCCAGCATTTT. Translation: CASSRDPTAYSNQPQHF.

This clone appeared a few times. The V gene is TRBV6-4, the J gene TRBJ1-1; no reliable D call. Trimming left V 2 bases short and J 1 base short, with 5 bases between. Germline V gene lookup returns CDR1 MRHNA and CDR2 SNTAGT. This CDR3 has 13 amino acids. This CDR3 is CASSDPWNTEAFF. CDR3 bases: TGTGCCAGCAGTGACCCTTGGAACACTGAAGCTTTCTTT.

The chain uses TRBV6-1 and TRBJ1-2, with D perhaps TRBD1 (6 bases). Germline lookup yields CDR1 MNHNS and CDR2 SASEGT. V was clipped by 1 base and J by 3 bases, with 12 bases between them. This CDR3 has 15 amino acids. CDR3 region: CASSEETGLDYGYTF. The CDR3 coding sequence is TGTGCCAGCAGTGAAGAAACAGGGCTGGACTATGGCTACACCTTC.

V usage is TRBV7-2 and J usage is TRBJ1-1; TRBD1 matches at 8 bases. Germline V CDR1 and CDR2: SGHTA, FQGNSA. This CDR3 contains 17 residues. V was clipped by 2 bases and J by 2 bases; unmatched bases: 10. The CDR3 nucleotides are TGTGCCAGCAGCTTACGCAGGGGGCGATGGGGAAACACTGAAGCTTTCTTT. Its protein product is CASSLRRGRWGNTEAFF.